These 2 T cell receptor beta chains originate from one sample sequenced in a study of graft-versus-host responses after intestinal transplantation. No antigens are known for them. Produced via immunoSEQ multiplex PCR; TCRdb's table is partial and in-frame only. The profile shows approximately 77,000 clones, roughly 89% of them singletons. The specimen was unstimulated CD4+ T cells sorted from spleen or lymph node cells, collected before intestinal transplant. Receptors originate from a human donor who received an intestinal transplant.

The rearrangement joins TRBV29-1 to TRBJ2-1; 10 nucleotides match TRBD2. V was clipped by 8 bases and J by 11 bases; unmatched bases: 12. The CDR3 loop spans 13 amino acids. Per germline, CDR1 SQVTM and CDR2 ANQGSEA. The DNA of the CDR3 is TGCAGCCTATCGGGGCTAGCGGGAGAGAAGCAGTTCTTC. Translated, it gives CSLSGLAGEKQFF.

The J gene is TRBJ2-5, the V gene TRBV18, with 7 bases aligning to TRBD2. V shed 5 bases, J shed 5 bases, and the junction held 11 bases outside the gene matches. Germline values: CDR1 KGHSH, CDR2 LQKENI. The CDR3 runs 15 residues. DNA of the CDR3: TGTGCCAGCTCATATCTAGCGGAAGGATCGGAGACCCAGTACTTC. Translated: CASSYLAEGSETQYF.